The 30 T cell receptor beta chains listed next were all sequenced from one sample in a study of cytomegalovirus exposure and HLA in healthy donors. This PCR relied on a set of 60 Vbeta primers and 13 Jbeta primers. Repertoires were generated with immunoSEQ multiplex PCR, while TCRdb's copy carries only in-frame clones and drops some. The table records tens of thousands of clones, around 72% of them present only once. Sequenced sample: PBMCs. The origin of the receptors is a man aged 18 to 35 in good health and CMV-seronegative.

The V and J genes are TRBV27 and TRBJ1-2; no clear D. The V end lost 6 bases, the J end lost 0 bases, and 8 bases lay between the germline ends. The CDR3 spans 13 residues. The germline V gene encodes CDR1 MNHEY and CDR2 SMNVEV (reference sequence). This CDR3 is CASSRSTNYGYTF. For the CDR3, the DNA is TGTGCCAGCAGCCGATCTACTAACTATGGCTACACCTTC.

The rearrangement joins TRBV28 to TRBJ1-6; 7 bases match TRBD1. The CDR3 is 14 residues long. V trimming: 4 bases; J trimming: 9 bases; junction bases outside the gene matches: 6. Germline CDR1 MDHEN, CDR2 SYDVKM. CDR3 sequence (DNA): TGTGCCAGCAGTTACAGGGGTTTAGGTTCACCCCTCCACTTT. It is translated as CASSYRGLGSPLHF.

V gene TRBV29-1 combines with J gene TRBJ1-5; 7 bases match TRBD1. J lost 7 bases, V lost 6 bases, and 15 bases had no gene match. Germline values: CDR1 SQVTM, CDR2 ANQGSEA. The CDR3 has 15 amino acids. In DNA form, the CDR3 reads TGCAGCGTAGCCCTGGAGACAGGGCGAGGACAGCCCCAGCATTTT. This encodes CSVALETGRGQPQHF. The whole variable domain, filled in from reference TRBV29-1 and TRBJ1-5, reads SAVISQKPSRDICQRGTSLTIQCQVDSQVTMMFWYRQQPGQSLTLIATANQGSEATYESGFVIDKFPISRPNLTFSTLTVSNMSPEDSSIYLCSVALETGRGQPQHFGDGTRLSIL.

The J gene is TRBJ2-3, the V gene TRBV2; 10 bases fit TRBD2. This CDR3 is built from 19 residues. The germline CDR1 and CDR2 sequences are SNHLY and FYNNEI. The V and J ends lost 3 bases and 2 bases, in that order; junction bases with no gene match: 14. CDR3 sequence (DNA): TGTGCCAGCAGTGACCCGGCTAGCGGGAGCGGGGCGAACACAGATACGCAGTATTTT. Amino acids: CASSDPASGSGANTDTQYF. The entire variable domain, with the rest obtained from reference TRBV2 and TRBJ2-3, is as follows: EPEVTQTPSHQVTQMGQEVILRCVPISNHLYFYWYRQILGQKVEFLVSFYNNEISEKSEIFDDQFSVERPDGSNFTLKIRSTKLEDSAMYFCASSDPASGSGANTDTQYFGPGTRLTVL.

The chain links TRBV7-3 to TRBJ2-3, with 10 bases aligning to TRBD1. In germline, CDR1 is SGHTA, CDR2 FQGTGA. The CDR3 has 14 residues. Trimming removed 5 bases from V and 3 bases from J; junction bases left unmatched: 2. The CDR3 spells CASSRTGGTDTQYF. DNA for the CDR3: TGTGCCAGCAGCCGGACAGGGGGAACAGATACGCAGTATTTT.

This chain uses TRBV30 with TRBJ2-1, with 8 nucleotides matching TRBD1. The CDR3 spans 12 residues. With 5 bases clipped from V and 6 bases from J, the junction kept 3 bases outside the gene matches. The germline V gene encodes CDR1 GTSNPN and CDR2 SVGIG (reference sequence). The CDR3 reads CAWGTGSNEQFF. CDR3 nucleotide sequence: TGTGCCTGGGGGACAGGCTCCAATGAGCAGTTCTTC.

The chain carries TRBV9 and TRBJ1-1; TRBD1 matches 7 bases. Germline CDR1 reads SGDLS; CDR2 reads YYNGEE. The length of the CDR3 is 14 residues. The V and J ends lost 3 bases and 0 bases, in that order; junction bases with no gene match: 2. CDR3 in amino acids: CASSGGQLNTEAFF. CDR3 bases: TGTGCCAGCAGCGGGGGACAGCTGAACACTGAAGCTTTCTTT.

This sequence joins TRBV5-1 and TRBJ2-7; 10 nucleotides line up with TRBD1. The V segment lost 5 bases and the J segment 2 bases; nucleotides outside the gene matches: 7. There are 15 residues in the CDR3. Looked up from germline, CDR1 is SGHRS and CDR2 is YFSETQ. CDR3 protein: CASSLRDRGTYEQYF. The CDR3 nucleotides read TGCGCCAGCAGTTTGCGGGACAGGGGAACCTACGAGCAGTACTTC.

V usage is TRBV7-8 and J usage is TRBJ2-1, with 8 bases fitting TRBD2. The germline V gene has CDR1 SGHVS and CDR2 FQNEAQ. The CDR3 contains 14 residues. The ends lost 5 bases at V and 7 bases at J; junction bases unmatched: 7. CDR3 nucleotides: TGTGCCAGCAGCCCGTTAGCGGGACGGAATGAGCAGTTCTTC. Translation: CASSPLAGRNEQFF. The variable domain in full, completed from reference TRBV7-8 and TRBJ2-1, reads GAGVSQSPRYKVAKRGQDVALRCDPISGHVSLFWYQQALGQGPEFLTYFQNEAQLDKSGLPSDRFFAERPEGSVSTLKIQRTQQEDSAVYLCASSPLAGRNEQFFGPGTRLTVL.

V is TRBV28 and J is TRBJ2-7; 13 bases agree with TRBD2. The length of the CDR3 is 20 residues. J lost 0 bases, V lost 7 bases, and 18 bases had no gene match. Germline CDR1 and CDR2: MDHEN and SYDVKM. Here the CDR3 reads CASTLGPPRLAGGFSYEQYF. The DNA of the CDR3 is TGTGCCAGCACCCTGGGCCCTCCACGACTAGCGGGAGGCTTCTCCTACGAGCAGTACTTC.

V and J are TRBV6-5 and TRBJ2-7; 7 bases agree with TRBD1. The CDR3 is 14 residues long. Trimming took 6 bases from V and 3 from J; bases not matched to a gene: 8. The germline CDR1 and CDR2 sequences are MNHEY and SVGAGI. The CDR3 bases are TGTGCCAGCAGAGCCCCGGGACAGAACTACGAGCAGTACTTC. It translates to CASRAPGQNYEQYF.

The chain has TRBV30 and TRBJ1-5, with D unresolved. The CDR3 runs 13 residues. Germline loops: CDR1 GTSNPN, CDR2 SVGIG (reference sequence). Trimming pared 3 bases from V and 9 bases from J, leaving 15 bases between. CDR3 nucleotide sequence: TGTGCCTGGAGGGACCGACCCGAGGGGCCCCAGCATTTT. Protein: CAWRDRPEGPQHF. The full variable domain, rest sourced from reference TRBV30 and TRBJ1-5, is SQTIHQWPATLVQPVGSPLSLECTVEGTSNPNLYWYRQAAGRGLQLLFYSVGIGQISSEVPQNLSASRPQDRQFILSSKKLLLSDSGFYLCAWRDRPEGPQHFGDGTRLSIL.

To note about this clone: The junction differs from germline at one of its ends, possibly a read error. The rearrangement links TRBV7-7 to TRBJ2-2, with D perhaps matching TRBD2 (6 bases). The CDR3 runs to 14 residues. Germline lookup yields CDR1 SSHAT and CDR2 FNYEAQ (reference sequence). The CDR3: CASSLWGDAGELFF. In DNA, the CDR3 is TGTGCTAGCAGCTTATGGGGGGACGCCGGGGAGCTGTTTTTT.

This clone was counted once. The chain has TRBV10-1 and TRBJ2-2; no clear D gene. The CDR3 extends over 14 amino acids. Germline V gene lookup returns CDR1 WNHNN and CDR2 SYGVQD (reference sequence). V lost 6 bases, J lost 3 bases, and 11 bases lay in between. The CDR3 sequence is CASSGHRDTGELFF. The CDR3 DNA reads as TGCGCCAGCAGCGGTCATAGAGACACCGGGGAGCTGTTTTTT.

The chain is built from TRBV29-1 and TRBJ2-2; the D is unclear. This CDR3 is built from 12 residues. The V end lost 3 bases, the J end lost 1 base, and 3 bases lay between the germline ends. The V gene's germline CDR1 is SQVTM and CDR2 ANQGSEA. The CDR3 loop reads CSVDRNTGELFF. CDR3 nucleotide sequence: TGCAGCGTTGACAGGAACACCGGGGAGCTGTTTTTT.

J is TRBJ1-5 and V is TRBV23-1; weak D call: TRBD1 (5 bases). TRBV23-1 is reported as an ORF; its role is uncertain. V was trimmed by 3 bases and J by 4 bases, leaving 19 bases between them. The CDR3 covers 17 residues. CDR3 residues: CASSHQQGVSNNQPQHF. In DNA form, the CDR3 reads TGCGCCAGCAGTCACCAGCAAGGGGTCTCTAATAATCAGCCCCAGCATTTT.

J is TRBJ1-3 and V is TRBV20-1, with 7 bases fitting TRBD1. Germline CDR1 DFQATT, CDR2 SNEGSKA (reference sequence). This CDR3 is built from 11 residues. V gave up 6 bases and J gave up 4 bases; unmatched junction bases: 0. CDR3 in DNA: TGCAGTGCCAGGGGGGGAAACACCATATATTTT. Protein product: CSARGGNTIYF.

The chain joins TRBV5-4 to TRBJ2-7; 12 nucleotides match TRBD2. The germline V gene has CDR1 SGHNT and CDR2 YYREEE (reference sequence). Germline trimming cut 0 bases from V and 2 bases from J; bases unmatched to any gene: 6. The CDR3 sequence is 17 residues long. The CDR3 reads CASSLAPTSGSTYEQYF. The CDR3 bases are TGTGCCAGCAGCTTGGCGCCGACTAGCGGGAGTACCTACGAGCAGTACTTC.

This clone has only a few counts. This chain joins TRBV6-1 and TRBJ2-1; no clear D. The CDR3 is 17 residues long. V shed 1 base and J shed 5 bases, with 18 bases lying between them. In germline, CDR1 is MNHNS, CDR2 SASEGT. The CDR3 DNA reads as TGTGCCAGCAGTGAAGGAAAAAGGAGACGGAGCAACAATGAGCAGTTCTTC. The encoded protein is CASSEGKRRRSNNEQFF.

This chain uses TRBV11-3 with TRBJ2-2; a possible D gene is TRBD2 (5 bases). This CDR3 spans 15 amino acids. Germline CDR1 is SGHNT and CDR2 is YENEEA. V was trimmed by 3 bases and J by 4 bases, leaving 12 bases between them. The CDR3 DNA reads as TGTGCCAGCAGCTTGGGAGTTGCTAGCACCGGGGAGCTGTTTTTT. This sequence encodes CASSLGVASTGELFF. The complete variable domain, with remaining parts taken from reference TRBV11-3 and TRBJ2-2, reads EAGVVQSPRYKIIEKKQPVAFWCNPISGHNTLYWYLQNLGQGPELLIRYENEEAVDDSQLPKDRFSAERLKGVDSTLKIQPAELGDSAVYLCASSLGVASTGELFFGEGSRLTVL.

The chain combines TRBV5-6 with TRBJ1-4, with TRBD1 matching 7 bases. Germline CDR1 and CDR2: SGHDT and YYEEEE. After removal of 4 bases from V and 5 bases from J, the junction contained 5 bases not matched to a gene. This CDR3 contains 14 residues. CDR3 sequence (DNA): TGTGCCAGCAGCCCCTGGACAGGAAATGAAAAACTGTTTTTT. It yields the protein CASSPWTGNEKLFF.

The chain is built from TRBV28 and TRBJ1-4; perhaps TRBD1 as D (5 bases). The CDR3 consists of 13 residues. Germline V gene data show CDR1 as MDHEN and CDR2 as SYDVKM. V was clipped by 10 bases and J by 4 bases, with 13 bases between them. CDR3 protein: CATQRQINEKLFF. The DNA for the CDR3 is TGTGCCACCCAAAGACAGATTAATGAAAAACTGTTTTTT.

This clone was observed a handful of times. V usage is TRBV4-2 and J usage is TRBJ1-2; D remains ambiguous. V shed 1 base and J shed 3 bases, with 6 bases lying between them. Germline V CDR1 and CDR2: LGHNA, YNFKEQ. This CDR3 comprises 13 residues. This CDR3 is CASSQGPDYGYTF. The CDR3 DNA is TGTGCCAGCAGCCAAGGGCCAGACTATGGCTACACCTTC.

In this sample, this clone turned up once. The chain uses TRBV29-1 and TRBJ1-1, with 7 bases aligning to TRBD1. Looked up from germline, CDR1 is SQVTM and CDR2 is ANQGSEA. CDR3 size: 13 residues. J was trimmed by 0 bases and V by 6 bases; bases with no gene match: 4. The CDR3 DNA follows: TGCAGCGTCCGGGACAGCCTGAACACTGAAGCTTTCTTT. Its protein is CSVRDSLNTEAFF. The entire variable domain, with the rest obtained from reference TRBV29-1 and TRBJ1-1, is as follows: SAVISQKPSRDICQRGTSLTIQCQVDSQVTMMFWYRQQPGQSLTLIATANQGSEATYESGFVIDKFPISRPNLTFSTLTVSNMSPEDSSIYLCSVRDSLNTEAFFGQGTRLTVV.

As to this clone: The sample has other DNA sequences that encode this CDR3 too. V is TRBV29-1 and J is TRBJ1-1; D gene uncertain. Germline CDR1 reads SQVTM; CDR2 reads ANQGSEA. Trimming took 2 bases from V and 1 from J, leaving 5 bases between them. This CDR3 is built from 12 residues. The CDR3 sequence: CSVERENTEAFF. CDR3 coding DNA: TGCAGCGTTGAACGGGAGAACACTGAAGCTTTCTTT.

The V gene is TRBV29-1, the J gene TRBJ1-1; 10 bases agree with TRBD1. The CDR3 has 13 residues. J gave up 4 bases and V 7 bases, and 6 bases lay outside the gene matches. The germline V gene has CDR1 SQVTM and CDR2 ANQGSEA. As DNA, the CDR3 is TGCAGCGCCGGGACAGGGGCGACCACTGAAGCTTTCTTT. As protein: CSAGTGATTEAFF.

This chain links TRBV4-2 with TRBJ2-1; TRBD2 aligns across 9 bases. Looked up from germline, CDR1 is LGHNA and CDR2 is YNFKEQ. With V trimmed by 7 bases and J by 4 bases, 8 bases remained unmatched. The CDR3 totals 15 residues. CDR3 DNA: TGTGCCAGCAACCGACTAGCGGAAGGATACAATGAGCAGTTCTTC. Amino acids: CASNRLAEGYNEQFF.

This clone was found a few times. J is TRBJ1-1 and V is TRBV5-4; TRBD1 might be the D (5 bases). Looked up from germline, CDR1 is SGHNT and CDR2 is YYREEE (reference sequence). The CDR3 spans 18 residues. V lost 0 bases to trimming and J lost 0 bases, with 18 bases between them. This chain's CDR3 is CASSLGGRAAGLNTEAFF. The CDR3 bases are TGTGCCAGCAGCTTGGGGGGACGGGCAGCGGGCTTGAACACTGAAGCTTTCTTT.

This chain connects TRBV30 to TRBJ2-5, with 10 bases aligning to TRBD2. The CDR3 has 14 residues. The V gene's germline CDR1 is GTSNPN and CDR2 SVGIG (reference sequence). V lost 5 bases, J lost 0 bases, and 3 bases stayed unmatched. The CDR3 sequence: CAWAGLANQETQYF. For the CDR3, the DNA is TGTGCCTGGGCGGGACTAGCGAACCAAGAGACCCAGTACTTC.

This chain joins TRBV7-9 and TRBJ1-2; 7 positions match TRBD1. CDR3 length equals 13 residues. V lost 1 base, J lost 8 bases, and 4 bases stayed unmatched. CDR1 is SEHNR and CDR2 is FQNEAQ in the germline V gene (reference sequence). As DNA, the CDR3 is TGTGCCAGCAGCTTAGGAACAGGGGAAGGCTACACCTTC. It specifies CASSLGTGEGYTF.